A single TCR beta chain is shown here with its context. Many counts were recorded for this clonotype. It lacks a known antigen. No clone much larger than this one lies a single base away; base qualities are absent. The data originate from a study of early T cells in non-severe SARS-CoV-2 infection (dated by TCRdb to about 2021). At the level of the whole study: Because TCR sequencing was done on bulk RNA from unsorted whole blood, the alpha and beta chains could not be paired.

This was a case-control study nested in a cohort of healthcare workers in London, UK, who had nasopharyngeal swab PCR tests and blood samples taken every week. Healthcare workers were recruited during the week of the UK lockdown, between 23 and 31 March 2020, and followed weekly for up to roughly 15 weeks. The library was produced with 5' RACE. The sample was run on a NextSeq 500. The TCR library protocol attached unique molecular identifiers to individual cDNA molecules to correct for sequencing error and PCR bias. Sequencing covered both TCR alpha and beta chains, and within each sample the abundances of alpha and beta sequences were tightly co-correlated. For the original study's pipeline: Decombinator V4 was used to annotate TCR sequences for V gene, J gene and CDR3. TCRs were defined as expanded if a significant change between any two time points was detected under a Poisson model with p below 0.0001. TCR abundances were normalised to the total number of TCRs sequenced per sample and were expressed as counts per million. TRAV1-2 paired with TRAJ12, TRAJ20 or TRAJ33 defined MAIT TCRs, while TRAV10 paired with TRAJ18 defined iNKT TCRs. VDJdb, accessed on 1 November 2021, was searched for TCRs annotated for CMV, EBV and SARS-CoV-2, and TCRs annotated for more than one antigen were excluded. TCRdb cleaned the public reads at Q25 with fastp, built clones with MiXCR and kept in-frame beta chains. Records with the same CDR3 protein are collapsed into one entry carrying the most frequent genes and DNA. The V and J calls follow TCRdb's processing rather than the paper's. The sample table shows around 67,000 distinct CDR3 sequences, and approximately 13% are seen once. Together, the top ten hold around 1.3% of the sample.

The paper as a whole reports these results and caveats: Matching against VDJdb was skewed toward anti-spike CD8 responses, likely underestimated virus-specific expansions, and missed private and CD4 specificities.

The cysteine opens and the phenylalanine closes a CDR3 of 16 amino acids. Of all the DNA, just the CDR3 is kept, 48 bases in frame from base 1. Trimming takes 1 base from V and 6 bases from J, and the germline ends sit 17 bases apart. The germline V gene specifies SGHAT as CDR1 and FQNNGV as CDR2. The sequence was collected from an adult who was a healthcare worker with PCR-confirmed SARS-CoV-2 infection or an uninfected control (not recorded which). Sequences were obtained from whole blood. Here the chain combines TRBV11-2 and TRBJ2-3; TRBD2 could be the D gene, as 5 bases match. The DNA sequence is TGTGCCAGCAGCTTAGCAAGGACTCCTCCCTGGGATACGCAGTATTTT. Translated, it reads CASSLARTPPWDTQYF.